This TCR beta chain originates from a study of tumor and adjacent non-tumor tissue in lung cancer. CDR1 is SGHAT, CDR2 FQDESV, per germline (reference sequence). The CDR3 is 15 amino acids. No cell sorting was done before RNA was extracted from the tissue. This non-tumor lung sample came from over 3 cm beyond the tumor edge. Chemotherapy-naive patients with new lung cancer underwent thoracic surgery in China, August–November 2014. TCRbeta libraries were built with three rounds of nested PCR, modified from ARM-PCR. In TCRdb, the multiplex PCR reads were re-called with MiXCR into one record per CDR3 protein. The profile shows 98,000 or so distinct CDR3 sequences, approximately 80% of them singletons. Study results and limitations: Normal lung showed higher cumulative top 100 clone frequency than tumor. Tumor TCR diversity, when higher, was linked to shorter survival.

Details on this clonotype: What it binds is not known. One junction end does not reproduce the germline sequence, and a read error may be involved.

This clonotype was obtained from a man aged 55 to 70 with small cell lung cancer. The sample taken for sequencing was distant non-tumor lung tissue. The chain recombines TRBV11-1 with TRBJ2-1; D is possibly TRBD1 (5 bases). The DNA for the CDR3 is TGTGCCAGCAGCATAGAGAGGACAACCTACAATGAGCGGTTCTTC. Translated: CASSIERTTYNERFF.